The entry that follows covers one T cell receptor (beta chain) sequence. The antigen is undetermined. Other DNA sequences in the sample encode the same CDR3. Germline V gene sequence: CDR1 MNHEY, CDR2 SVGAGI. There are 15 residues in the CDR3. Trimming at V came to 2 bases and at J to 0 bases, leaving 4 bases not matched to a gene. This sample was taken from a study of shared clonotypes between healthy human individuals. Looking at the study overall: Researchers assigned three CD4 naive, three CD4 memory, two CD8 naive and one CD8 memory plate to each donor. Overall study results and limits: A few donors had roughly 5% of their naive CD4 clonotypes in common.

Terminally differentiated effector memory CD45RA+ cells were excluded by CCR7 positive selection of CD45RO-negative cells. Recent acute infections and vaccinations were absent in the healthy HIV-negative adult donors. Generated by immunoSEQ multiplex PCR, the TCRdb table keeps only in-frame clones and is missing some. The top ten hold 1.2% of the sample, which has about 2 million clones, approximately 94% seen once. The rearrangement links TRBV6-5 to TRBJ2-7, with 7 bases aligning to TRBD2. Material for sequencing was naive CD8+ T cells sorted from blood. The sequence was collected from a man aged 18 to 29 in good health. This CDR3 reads CASSYEGGSSYEQYF. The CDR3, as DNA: TGTGCCAGCAGTTACGAGGGAGGGAGCTCCTACGAGCAGTACTTC.